This TCR beta chain was found in a study of CD8 T cells in Susac syndrome. As for the study in general: Each patient with Susac syndrome, at the time of blood draw, was therapy-naive, on corticosteroids, or on intravenous immunoglobulin alone.

RNA totalling roughly 0.5 to 1 ug underwent reverse transcription with random hexamers. TCR beta CDR3 was amplified by immunoSEQ covering 54 Vbeta and 13 Jbeta. In TCRdb, the immunoSEQ multiplex PCR reads were re-called with MiXCR into one record per CDR3 protein. The sample holds roughly 200,000 distinct CDR3 sequences, about 95% seen once. TEMRA cells were enriched by FACS, and CD4+ and CD8+ T cells were negatively isolated. This clonotype was counted a single time. The CDR3 is 13 residues long. V was clipped by 0 bases and J by 5 bases, with 11 bases between them. Looked up from germline, CDR1 is DFQATT and CDR2 is SNEGSKA (reference sequence).

V is TRBV20-1 and J is TRBJ2-7; D remains ambiguous. The specimen was CD4+ T cells from PBMCs. This receptor was taken from a human donor with Susac syndrome. The CDR3 is CSARDTRSHEQYF. The CDR3 DNA sequence: TGCAGTGCTAGAGATACGAGATCCCACGAGCAGTACTTC.